This paragraph reports one T cell receptor beta chain. The CDR3 has 18 amino acids. The germline V gene has CDR1 SGDLS and CDR2 YYNGEE. V was shortened by 1 base and J by 0 bases, with 17 bases between the two germline ends. The data originate from a study of shared clonotypes between healthy human individuals. Assay: immunoSEQ multiplex PCR; the TCRdb copy retains only in-frame clones and omits some. Among over a million clones listed, roughly 95% were seen once. The chain couples TRBV9 to TRBJ2-1; D is unclear. The specimen was naive CD4+ T cells sorted from blood. The subset denotes: CD45RA+ positively selected. The TCR sequence derives from a man younger than 40 in good health. As DNA, the CDR3 is TGTGCCAGCAGCGTAAACTTTGGCGGAACGAGCTCCTACAATGAGCAGTTCTTC. As protein: CASSVNFGGTSSYNEQFF. The whole variable domain, filled in from reference TRBV9 and TRBJ2-1, reads DSGVTQTPKHLITATGQRVTLRCSPRSGDLSVYWYQQSLDQGLQFLIQYYNGEERAKGNILERFSAQQFPDLHSELNLSSLELGDSALYFCASSVNFGGTSSYNEQFFGPGTRLTVL.